This T cell receptor beta chain was recovered during a study of cytomegalovirus exposure and HLA in healthy donors. The PCR made use of 60 Vbeta and 13 Jbeta primers. This table comes from immunoSEQ multiplex PCR, and its TCRdb copy is limited to in-frame clones, with some not included. Here the sample spans about 170,000 clones, about 79% being singletons. This CDR3 contains 15 residues. Germline V CDR1 and CDR2: ENHRY, SYGVKD. The J segment lost 2 bases and the V segment lost 10 bases, leaving 6 bases of the junction unmatched. The V and J genes are TRBV10-3 and TRBJ1-5; 12 positions agree with TRBD1. The TCR originated in a woman aged 50 to 60 in good health and CMV-seronegative. Sequencing was carried out using PBMCs. The CDR3 spells CATGTGGDGNQPQHF. CDR3 in DNA: TGTGCCACCGGGACAGGGGGCGATGGCAATCAGCCCCAGCATTTT.